These 27 T cell receptor beta chains were sequenced from one sample in a study of T-cell reconstitution after alpha-beta-depleted transplantation in children. This sample's TCRbeta library carried unique molecular identifier barcodes. One entry per CDR3 protein, called by TCRdb with MiXCR from the PCR reads. The table records over 85,000 distinct CDR3 sequences, approximately 6% of them present only once. Sequences were derived from PBMCs, mostly from graft donor cells, sampled 60 days after TCRalphabeta/CD19-depleted stem cell transplant. Every receptor here comes from a female patient between 2 and 15 years old who had a stem cell transplant for Fanconi anemia, so the T cells may come from the graft donor.

J is TRBJ2-5 and V is TRBV15, with D possibly matching TRBD1 (5 bases). In germline, CDR1 is LNHNV, CDR2 YYDKDF (reference sequence). This CDR3 has 13 residues. The CDR3 DNA follows: TGTGCAAACAACCCCGGGCAGGGTGAGACCCAGTACTTC. Its protein product is CANNPGQGETQYF. The entire variable domain, with the rest obtained from reference TRBV15 and TRBJ2-5, is as follows: DAMVIQNPRYQVTQFGKPVTLSCSQTLNHNVMYWYQQKSSQAPKLLFHYYDKDFNNEADTPDNFQSRRPNTSFCFLDIRSPGLGDTAMYLCANNPGQGETQYFGPGTRLLVL.

This clonotype was seen a handful of times. The chain couples TRBV15 to TRBJ2-4; the D call may be TRBD1 or TRBD2 (6 bases each). The V gene lost 2 bases and the J gene lost 8 bases, with 19 bases spanning the gap. Germline V gene sequence: CDR1 LNHNV, CDR2 YYDKDF (reference sequence). There are 16 residues in the CDR3. Written as DNA, the CDR3 is TGTGCCACCAGCAGATCCTCGGGGCAAAGGGGGGACATTCAGTACTTC. Its translation: CATSRSSGQRGDIQYF.

The table lists this clonotype with many counts. This sequence joins TRBV28 and TRBJ2-7; D is possibly TRBD2 (6 bases). The CDR3 covers 15 residues. Germline V gene lookup returns CDR1 MDHEN and CDR2 SYDVKM. V was cut by 2 bases and J by 2 bases, with 13 bases left in between. In DNA, the CDR3 is TGTGCCAGCAGTTTAGGCGGGAACACCCCCTACGAGCAGTACTTC. It codes for CASSLGGNTPYEQYF.

This clonotype was seen repeatedly, ten times or more. The chain has TRBV20-1 and TRBJ2-3; D is perhaps TRBD1 or TRBD2 (5 bases each). Deletions cut 1 base from V and 3 bases from J, with 17 bases between. From germline, CDR1 is DFQATT and CDR2 SNEGSKA (reference sequence). CDR3 length: 16 residues. CDR3: CSARGRTAGRTDTQYF. The CDR3 bases are TGCAGTGCTAGAGGTCGGACCGCAGGGAGAACAGATACGCAGTATTTT.

CDR3 in amino acids: CASSQEGAGEETQYF. The DNA of the CDR3 is TGTGCCAGCAGCCAAGAGGGAGCGGGAGAAGAGACCCAGTACTTC. The chain recombines TRBV3-1 with TRBJ2-5; 8 positions match TRBD2. Germline V gene data show CDR1 as LGHDT and CDR2 as YNNKEL (reference sequence). The CDR3 covers 15 residues. The ends lost 0 bases at V and 3 bases at J; junction bases unmatched: 3.

This clonotype showed up many times. V and J are TRBV5-6 and TRBJ2-2, with a possible D match to TRBD2 (5 bases). The germline V gene encodes CDR1 SGHDT and CDR2 YYEEEE. V was shortened by 2 bases and J by 3 bases, with 20 bases between the two germline ends. The CDR3 runs 18 residues. The CDR3 loop is CASSLFLATRGDTGELFF. CDR3 in DNA: TGTGCCAGCAGCTTATTTTTAGCGACCCGTGGTGACACCGGGGAGCTGTTTTTT.

This clonotype was seen at least ten times. This chain uses TRBV7-9 with TRBJ2-5; D remains ambiguous. The CDR3 has 13 residues. Trimming removed 1 base at V and 3 bases at J, with 6 bases between. Germline V lookup: CDR1 SEHNR, CDR2 FQNEAQ (reference sequence). CDR3 residues: CASSLGAKETQYF. CDR3 coding DNA: TGTGCCAGCAGCTTAGGTGCTAAAGAGACCCAGTACTTC.

At least ten counts were recorded for this clonotype. This sequence joins TRBV20-1 and TRBJ1-5; 7 bases agree with TRBD1. Losses at the gene ends were 3 bases for V and 6 bases for J; bases not matched to a gene: 14. This CDR3 contains 16 residues. Germline CDR1 DFQATT, CDR2 SNEGSKA (reference sequence). The CDR3 loop is CSASRGQAGLGQPQHF. The CDR3 nucleotides are TGCAGTGCTAGCCGAGGACAGGCCGGGTTGGGTCAGCCCCAGCATTTT.

V usage is TRBV5-1 and J usage is TRBJ1-5; D gene uncertain. The length of the CDR3 is 13 residues. Looked up from germline, CDR1 is SGHRS and CDR2 is YFSETQ. The V and J ends lost 1 base and 2 bases respectively, with 4 bases between them. CDR3 DNA: TGCGCCAGCAGCTTGTCAGGCAATCAGCCCCAGCATTTT. Translating gives CASSLSGNQPQHF.

The chain recombines TRBV2 with TRBJ2-5, with 13 positions matching TRBD2. The CDR3 contains 18 residues. Germline CDR1 and CDR2: SNHLY and FYNNEI. V gave up 10 bases and J gave up 2 bases; unmatched junction bases: 16. The CDR3 coding sequence is TGTGCCATCTGTTTAGCGCGACTAGCGGGGGGTCATCAAGAGACCCAGTACTTC. Protein: CAICLARLAGGHQETQYF.

The chain employs TRBV7-2 and TRBJ1-5; D is uncertain. With 1 base removed from V and 4 bases from J, the gap between germline ends came to 11 bases. The length of the CDR3 is 15 residues. Per the germline V gene, CDR1 is SGHTA and CDR2 is FQGNSA. The CDR3 spells CASSLGARENQPQHF. In nucleotides, the CDR3 is TGTGCCAGCAGCTTAGGGGCCCGGGAAAATCAGCCCCAGCATTTT. The variable domain in full, with the rest retrieved from reference TRBV7-2 and TRBJ1-5, is GAGVSQSPSNKVTEKGKDVELRCDPISGHTALYWYRQSLGQGLEFLIYFQGNSAPDKSGLPSDRFSAERTGGSVSTLTIQRTQQEDSAVYLCASSLGARENQPQHFGDGTRLSIL.

The CDR3 DNA is TGTGCCAGCAGCTTAATCCCGACAGGATCGGGCACAGATACGCAGTATTTT. It encodes CASSLIPTGSGTDTQYF. V and J are TRBV7-3 and TRBJ2-3; D perhaps matches TRBD1 (6 bases). V lost 1 base, J lost 1 base, and 15 bases lay in between. CDR1 is SGHTA and CDR2 is FQGTGA in the germline V gene. The CDR3 sequence is 17 residues long.

The sample holds many counts of this clonotype. This chain links TRBV5-1 with TRBJ2-3, with 10 bases that match TRBD2. CDR3 length: 15 amino acids. The germline V gene encodes CDR1 SGHRS and CDR2 YFSETQ. After removal of 2 bases from V and 2 bases from J, the junction contained 2 bases not matched to a gene. CDR3 DNA: TGCGCCAGCAGCTTTAGCGGGAGGACCACAGATACGCAGTATTTT. Amino acid sequence: CASSFSGRTTDTQYF.

This clonotype was seen at least ten times. V gene TRBV7-3 combines with J gene TRBJ2-7; 9 bases line up with TRBD2. Germline trimming cut 2 bases from V and 6 bases from J; bases unmatched to any gene: 8. Germline V gene data show CDR1 as SGHTA and CDR2 as FQGTGA. The CDR3 is 15 residues long. The CDR3 reads CASSLEWREGGEQYF. CDR3 nucleotide sequence: TGTGCCAGCAGCTTAGAATGGCGGGAGGGCGGCGAGCAGTACTTC.

This clonotype was seen repeatedly, ten times or more. The chain links TRBV20-1 to TRBJ2-1; tentatively, D is TRBD1 or TRBD2 (5 bases each). Germline V CDR1 and CDR2: DFQATT, SNEGSKA (reference sequence). The CDR3 spans 15 residues. Trimming shortened V by 3 bases and J by 5 bases, and 17 bases separated the two germline ends. This chain's CDR3 is CSARGVGKGDNEQFF. The CDR3, as DNA: TGCAGTGCTAGGGGGGTGGGAAAAGGGGACAATGAGCAGTTCTTC.

This clonotype was picked up a small number of times. The chain joins TRBV2 to TRBJ1-5; D ambiguous. This CDR3 region has 15 residues. CDR1 is SNHLY, CDR2 FYNNEI, per germline. The V end was cut by 4 bases, the J end by 5 bases, with 15 bases between. The CDR3: CASSVSWAKDQPQHF. The DNA of the CDR3 is TGTGCCAGCAGTGTGTCTTGGGCCAAAGATCAGCCCCAGCATTTT.

In its sample, this clonotype was seen many times. The CDR3 is CASTEGTSGNYLEQYF. DNA for the CDR3: TGTGCCAGCACCGAAGGGACTAGCGGGAACTATCTCGAGCAGTACTTC. The chain is built from TRBV2 and TRBJ2-7; 13 positions agree with TRBD2. The J segment lost 6 bases and the V segment lost 7 bases, leaving 12 bases of the junction unmatched. The CDR3 loop spans 16 amino acids. Germline CDR1 and CDR2: SNHLY and FYNNEI. Together with reference TRBV2 and TRBJ2-7, the CDR3 gives the full variable domain: EPEVTQTPSHQVTQMGQEVILRCVPISNHLYFYWYRQILGQKVEFLVSFYNNEISEKSEIFDDQFSVERPDGSNFTLKIRSTKLEDSAMYFCASTEGTSGNYLEQYFGPGTRLTVT.

This clonotype was seen repeatedly, ten times or more. The genes are TRBV3-1 and TRBJ2-3; D uncertain. Between the trimmed V and J ends, which lost 8 bases and 4 bases, there was a span of 10 bases. Germline values: CDR1 LGHDT, CDR2 YNNKEL (reference sequence). CDR3 length equals 12 residues. The DNA of the CDR3 is TGTGCCAGCGAAGGAGAACCAGATACGCAGTATTTT. Translating it yields CASEGEPDTQYF.

This clonotype came up many times. The chain recombines TRBV6-1 with TRBJ2-5; D call uncertain. CDR3 length: 14 amino acids. With 7 bases removed from V and 2 bases from J, the gap between germline ends came to 14 bases. The V gene's germline CDR1 is MNHNS and CDR2 SASEGT. The CDR3 loop reads CASNPRRTQETQYF. As DNA, the CDR3 is TGTGCCAGCAATCCTCGGAGAACACAAGAGACCCAGTACTTC.

The table lists this clonotype with many counts. The V call is TRBV12-3 or TRBV12-4, the J call TRBJ2-1; D unresolved. CDR3 length equals 15 residues. Trimming took 5 bases from V and 6 from J, leaving 17 bases between them. The CDR3 is CASSPRRPYGNEQFF. CDR3 DNA sequence: TGTGCCAGCAGTCCACGACGCCCCTATGGCAATGAGCAGTTCTTC.

This clonotype was seen repeatedly, ten times or more. The CDR3 DNA sequence: TGTGCCAGCAGTTTAGGCCAGGGGGCAGCTTTCTTT. This gives the protein CASSLGQGAAFF. This rearrangement joins TRBV12-3 or TRBV12-4 to TRBJ1-1, with 8 bases aligning to TRBD1. V lost 1 base, J lost 10 bases, and 2 bases stayed unmatched. The length of the CDR3 is 12 residues.

The chain couples TRBV6-6 to TRBJ2-1; a possible D gene is TRBD2 (5 bases). Germline CDR1 is MNHNY and CDR2 is SVGAGI (reference sequence). V lost 6 bases and J lost 7, with 13 bases in between. CDR3 length: 13 residues. DNA for the CDR3: TGTGCCAGCAGGTCAACTAGATCTAATGAGCAGTTCTTC. This codes for CASRSTRSNEQFF.

This clonotype was counted ten times or more. The chain joins TRBV9 to TRBJ2-1, with 11 nucleotides matching TRBD2. V lost 3 bases to trimming and J lost 4 bases; unmatched junction nucleotides: 15. This CDR3 has 19 amino acids. Germline CDR1 reads SGDLS; CDR2 reads YYNGEE. The CDR3, as DNA: TGTGCCAGCAGCGGCGCTAAGGGGCTAGCGGGGGGCGAATACAATGAGCAGTTCTTC. The encoded protein is CASSGAKGLAGGEYNEQFF.

This clonotype occurred a few times. CDR3 loop: CASSLYNRGPETQYF. CDR3 in DNA: TGCGCCAGCAGCTTGTACAACAGGGGTCCAGAGACCCAGTACTTC. The V and J genes are TRBV5-1 and TRBJ2-5; TRBD1 matches 7 bases. Germline V gene lookup returns CDR1 SGHRS and CDR2 YFSETQ. V was pared by 1 base and J by 4 bases, with 7 bases of the junction left unmatched. The CDR3 consists of 15 residues.

This clonotype has at least ten counts. This sequence joins TRBV6-5 and TRBJ2-5; D is undetermined. The germline V gene encodes CDR1 MNHEY and CDR2 SVGAGI. The CDR3 extends over 11 amino acids. Trimming took off 6 bases at V and 0 bases at J, with 2 bases between the two ends. CDR3 in amino acids: CASRHQETQYF. CDR3 coding DNA: TGTGCCAGCAGGCACCAAGAGACCCAGTACTTC.

This clonotype was seen at least ten times. The chain combines TRBV7-9 with TRBJ1-2, with 8 bases aligning to TRBD1. CDR3 length: 16 amino acids. Trimming at V came to 5 bases and at J to 6 bases, leaving 14 bases not matched to a gene. Germline V gene data show CDR1 as SEHNR and CDR2 as FQNEAQ (reference sequence). The CDR3 loop reads CASSAPGRTGKDGYTF. DNA of the CDR3: TGTGCCAGCAGCGCCCCTGGTAGGACAGGGAAGGATGGCTACACCTTC.

This clonotype was seen at least ten times. The chain employs TRBV15 and TRBJ2-7, with D possibly matching TRBD1 (6 bases). The V end was cut by 0 bases, the J end by 3 bases, with 12 bases between. The CDR3 has 15 residues. The germline CDR1 and CDR2 sequences are LNHNV and YYDKDF (reference sequence). CDR3 sequence (DNA): TGTGCCACCAGCAGAGATTTGTACAGGGTCTACGAGCAGTACTTC. This codes for CATSRDLYRVYEQYF. The full variable domain, with the rest looked up from reference TRBV15 and TRBJ2-7, is DAMVIQNPRYQVTQFGKPVTLSCSQTLNHNVMYWYQQKSSQAPKLLFHYYDKDFNNEADTPDNFQSRRPNTSFCFLDIRSPGLGDTAMYLCATSRDLYRVYEQYFGPGTRLTVT.